This TCR beta chain was recorded in a study of cytomegalovirus exposure and HLA in healthy donors. Study observations and caveats: A later analysis revealed that TCR association rates differed between HLA loci, peaking at DRB1 and bottoming out at HLA-C. Later analysis indicated greater clonal expansion among HLA-associated TCR beta chains than among equally common other chains.

To note about this clone: Antigen unknown.

CDR1 SGHNT and CDR2 YENEEA come from the germline V gene. The length of the CDR3 is 17 residues. The germline V and J ends were trimmed by 1 base and 4 bases, with 17 bases remaining between them. Researchers ran the PCR with 60 Vbeta and 13 Jbeta primers. Clones were read by immunoSEQ multiplex PCR, and TCRdb kept only the in-frame ones, dropping some. This sample has 180,000 or so clones, with over 65% found just once. The sequencing input was PBMCs. The receptor was isolated from a man aged 18-30 years in good health and CMV-seronegative. This chain connects TRBV11-3 to TRBJ2-1; tentative D call: TRBD2 (6 bases). The DNA of the CDR3 is TGTGCCAGCAGCTTAGGGGGGGTATGGGGACCATACAATGAGCAGTTCTTC. This codes for CASSLGGVWGPYNEQFF. The full variable domain, completed using reference TRBV11-3 and TRBJ2-1, is EAGVVQSPRYKIIEKKQPVAFWCNPISGHNTLYWYLQNLGQGPELLIRYENEEAVDDSQLPKDRFSAERLKGVDSTLKIQPAELGDSAVYLCASSLGGVWGPYNEQFFGPGTRLTVL.